These 25 T cell receptor beta chains originate from one sample sequenced in a study of blood T cell repertoires in COVID-19. Data came from immunoSEQ multiplex PCR; TCRdb stores just in-frame clones and leaves some out. Of some 180,000 clones listed, 75% to 80% were seen once; the top ten hold roughly 7.8%. Source material: peripheral blood. These TCRs come from a woman in her fifties or sixties with active or convalescent COVID-19.

V and J are TRBV30 and TRBJ2-5; 7 nucleotides line up with TRBD2. CDR3 length: 15 amino acids. Looked up from germline, CDR1 is GTSNPN and CDR2 is SVGIG (reference sequence). V gave up 0 bases and J gave up 5 bases; unmatched junction bases: 9. The CDR3 sequence is CAWSVGGSGRETQYF. Here the CDR3 DNA reads TGTGCCTGGAGTGTGGGGGGGTCAGGAAGGGAGACCCAGTACTTC. Full variable domain (remainder filled in from reference TRBV30 and TRBJ2-5): SQTIHQWPATLVQPVGSPLSLECTVEGTSNPNLYWYRQAAGRGLQLLFYSVGIGQISSEVPQNLSASRPQDRQFILSSKKLLLSDSGFYLCAWSVGGSGRETQYFGPGTRLLVL.

V is TRBV4-3 and J is TRBJ1-1; 7 nucleotides agree with TRBD1. With 4 bases clipped from V and 1 base from J, the junction kept 3 bases outside the gene matches. Germline V gene data show CDR1 as LGHNA and CDR2 as YSLEER. This CDR3 has 14 amino acids. CDR3: CASSPDRKNTEAFF. As DNA, the CDR3 is TGCGCCAGCAGCCCGGACAGGAAGAACACTGAAGCTTTCTTT.

This chain joins TRBV30 and TRBJ2-3; 10 nucleotides match TRBD2. The CDR3 runs to 15 residues. The V gene's germline CDR1 is GTSNPN and CDR2 SVGIG (reference sequence). V gave up 2 bases and J gave up 1 base; unmatched junction bases: 3. In DNA form, the CDR3 reads TGTGCCTGGAGTTCGCTAGCGGGAGGCACAGATACGCAGTATTTT. This codes for CAWSSLAGGTDTQYF.

The V call is TRBV5-1, the J call TRBJ2-3; 11 positions match TRBD1. This CDR3 has 15 residues. From germline, CDR1 is SGHRS and CDR2 YFSETQ. Trimming took 4 bases from V and 3 from J; bases not matched to a gene: 4. The CDR3 sequence: CASSGQGALTDTQYF. The CDR3 region has the DNA TGCGCCAGCAGCGGACAGGGGGCTCTGACAGATACGCAGTATTTT.

This chain uses TRBV7-8 with TRBJ1-5, with a weak D call TRBD1 (5 bases). CDR1 SGHVS and CDR2 FQNEAQ come from the germline V gene. The CDR3 runs to 16 residues. Trimming removed 3 bases at V and 3 bases at J, with 15 bases between. DNA of the CDR3: TGTGCCAGCAGCTTCGACAGCAATAGGGCCAATCAGCCCCAGCATTTT. It translates to CASSFDSNRANQPQHF.

The CDR3 nucleotides read TGTGCCAGCAGCTTAAGAGGGAGTGGGGGAGGGAACACTGAAGCTTTCTTT. Its translation is CASSLRGSGGGNTEAFF. This chain connects TRBV7-3 to TRBJ1-1; D is possibly TRBD1 (5 bases). Germline-derived CDR1 and CDR2 are SGHTA and FQGTGA. The CDR3 has 17 residues. V lost 1 base and J 1 base, leaving 16 bases between the germline ends.

The J gene is TRBJ2-5, the V gene TRBV2; TRBD2 might be the D (5 bases). The CDR3 runs 16 residues. V dropped 7 bases and J dropped 3 bases, with 21 bases sitting between them. Germline V gene sequence: CDR1 SNHLY, CDR2 FYNNEI. The DNA for the CDR3 is TGTGCCAGCACCCAGAGGGCCAATTCGGATAAAGAGACCCAGTACTTC. Protein: CASTQRANSDKETQYF.

This clone was detected many times. This chain links TRBV6-5 with TRBJ2-2; the D is unclear. Germline V gene data show CDR1 as MNHEY and CDR2 as SVGAGI. The CDR3 length is 11 residues. V lost 6 bases and J lost 6, with 5 bases in between. The CDR3: CASSRPGELFF. The DNA of the CDR3 is TGTGCCAGCAGCAGGCCCGGGGAGCTGTTTTTT.

The V and J genes are TRBV7-9 and TRBJ2-1; TRBD2 might be the D (5 bases). The V end was cut by 6 bases, the J end by 6 bases, with 15 bases between. The CDR3 covers 14 residues. Germline V gene sequence: CDR1 SEHNR, CDR2 FQNEAQ (reference sequence). CDR3 amino acids: CASSTFRGGNEQFF. CDR3 coding DNA: TGTGCCAGCAGTACCTTCCGAGGAGGCAATGAGCAGTTCTTC. Drawing the rest from reference TRBV7-9 and TRBJ2-1, the complete variable domain is DTGVSQNPRHKITKRGQNVTFRCDPISEHNRLYWYRQTLGQGPEFLTYFQNEAQLEKSRLLSDRFSAERPKGSFSTLEIQRTEQGDSAMYLCASSTFRGGNEQFFGPGTRLTVL.

The chain joins TRBV9 to TRBJ2-7, with a weak D call TRBD2 (6 bases). The V end was cut by 0 bases, the J end by 6 bases, with 10 bases between. CDR3 size: 13 residues. Germline loops: CDR1 SGDLS, CDR2 YYNGEE. The chain's CDR3 is CASSVAGVGEQYF. The CDR3 region has the DNA TGTGCCAGCAGCGTAGCGGGAGTGGGCGAGCAGTACTTC.

This clone has more than one count but fewer than ten. The chain employs TRBV19 and TRBJ1-4, with a possible D match to TRBD1 (5 bases). Trimming left V 4 bases short and J 10 bases short, with 10 bases between. There are 12 residues in the CDR3. From germline, CDR1 is LNHDA and CDR2 SQIVND (reference sequence). The CDR3 nucleotides read TGTGCCAGTAGTAGCAGGGAGGGAAAACTGTTTTTT. It codes for CASSSREGKLFF.

The chain combines TRBV6-5 with TRBJ2-1; 7 bases agree with TRBD1. The V and J ends lost 4 bases and 4 bases, in that order; junction bases with no gene match: 7. Germline assignment: CDR1 MNHEY and CDR2 SVGAGI. This CDR3 region has 15 residues. CDR3 loop: CASSSPGQRYNEQFF. The CDR3 nucleotides are TGTGCCAGCAGTTCCCCGGGACAGCGTTACAATGAGCAGTTCTTC.

The chain carries TRBV6-2 or TRBV6-3 and TRBJ2-1; 7 nucleotides match TRBD2. The CDR3 extends over 16 amino acids. V dropped 5 bases and J dropped 7; count of bases not matched to a gene: 14. Germline V gives CDR1 MNHEY, CDR2 SVGEGT. The CDR3 DNA sequence: TGTGCCAGCAGTCCGGCCGGGCGGGAGTGGCGGAATGAGCAGTTCTTC. As protein: CASSPAGREWRNEQFF.

The rearrangement uses TRBV4-3 and TRBJ1-2, with D hard to call. The CDR3 spans 14 residues. Germline loops: CDR1 LGHNA, CDR2 YSLEER. V lost 0 bases to trimming and J lost 2 bases, with 7 bases between them. Here the CDR3 reads CASSQDYENYGYTF. CDR3 nucleotides: TGCGCCAGCAGCCAAGATTACGAGAACTATGGCTACACCTTC.

Only a few counts were recorded for this clone. The V and J genes are TRBV18 and TRBJ1-1; D is uncertain. Trimming cost V 3 bases and J 2 bases, with 13 bases left between them. This CDR3 contains 15 residues. The germline CDR1 and CDR2 sequences are KGHSH and LQKENI. The DNA for the CDR3 is TGTGCCAGCTCACCCCGCGAACGGGTTAACACTGAAGCTTTCTTT. Residues: CASSPRERVNTEAFF.

This clone was observed a handful of times. This chain connects TRBV15 to TRBJ2-3; no clear D gene. Germline CDR1 and CDR2: LNHNV and YYDKDF (reference sequence). The CDR3 runs to 14 residues. Deletions cut 3 bases from V and 1 base from J, with 8 bases between. This CDR3 is CATSSGSGTDTQYF. DNA for the CDR3: TGTGCCACCAGCAGCGGTTCTGGCACAGATACGCAGTATTTT.

This clone was seen at least ten times. The CDR3 protein is CASSLGGGIGANVLTF. In DNA form, the CDR3 reads TGTGCCAGCAGCTTAGGGGGGGGAATTGGGGCCAACGTCCTGACTTTC. The V gene is TRBV7-8, the J gene TRBJ2-6; 7 nucleotides match TRBD2. The CDR3 is 16 amino acids. The trim removed 1 base at V and 3 bases at J, leaving 3 bases unmatched. Germline values: CDR1 SGHVS, CDR2 FQNEAQ.

The chain is built from TRBV6-1 and TRBJ1-2, with 7 bases lining up with TRBD1. V trimming: 3 bases; J trimming: 4 bases; junction bases outside the gene matches: 11. From germline, CDR1 is MNHNS and CDR2 SASEGT. The CDR3 is made up of 16 amino acids. The CDR3, as DNA: TGTGCCAGCAGTGATAGGAGTCAGGGGGTTACCTATGGCTACACCTTC. It specifies CASSDRSQGVTYGYTF.

The V call is TRBV19, the J call TRBJ1-2; the match to TRBD1 covers 8 bases. V trimming: 7 bases; J trimming: 4 bases; junction bases outside the gene matches: 11. The CDR3 length is 15 residues. Germline assignment: CDR1 LNHDA and CDR2 SQIVND (reference sequence). For the CDR3, the DNA is TGTGCCAGTACCGGGATTGGGGACAGGCTCTATGGCTACACCTTC. This gives the protein CASTGIGDRLYGYTF. Using reference TRBV19 and TRBJ1-2 for the parts outside the CDR3, the full variable domain is DGGITQSPKYLFRKEGQNVTLSCEQNLNHDAMYWYRQDPGQGLRLIYYSQIVNDFQKGDIAEGYSVSREKKESFPLTVTSAQKNPTAFYLCASTGIGDRLYGYTFGSGTRLTVV.

This clone is a singleton in its sample. V is TRBV28 and J is TRBJ1-2; D remains unclear. CDR1 MDHEN and CDR2 SYDVKM come from the germline V gene. CDR3 size: 13 residues. Trimming removed 8 bases from V and 6 bases from J, with 16 bases in between. The CDR3 sequence: CASSVSGEDGYTF. Here the CDR3 DNA reads TGTGCCAGCTCTGTATCCGGGGAGGATGGCTACACCTTC.

This clone was observed at least ten times. The chain recombines TRBV30 with TRBJ2-2, with a tentative D call TRBD2 (7 bases). Trimming pared 2 bases from V and 0 bases from J, leaving 10 bases between. Germline lookup yields CDR1 GTSNPN and CDR2 SVGIG (reference sequence). The CDR3 length is 15 residues. The CDR3 loop is CAWSRGGTNTGELFF. The CDR3 DNA sequence: TGTGCCTGGAGTAGGGGGGGGACGAACACCGGGGAGCTGTTTTTT. The complete variable domain, with remaining parts taken from reference TRBV30 and TRBJ2-2, reads SQTIHQWPATLVQPVGSPLSLECTVEGTSNPNLYWYRQAAGRGLQLLFYSVGIGQISSEVPQNLSASRPQDRQFILSSKKLLLSDSGFYLCAWSRGGTNTGELFFGEGSRLTVL.

The chain recombines TRBV6-6 with TRBJ2-5, with 12 positions matching TRBD2. The ends lost 5 bases at V and 2 bases at J; junction bases unmatched: 9. CDR1 is MNHNY and CDR2 is SVGAGI in the germline V gene (reference sequence). CDR3 length: 17 amino acids. The CDR3 is CASSQYRGLAGQETQYF. The CDR3 DNA follows: TGTGCCAGCAGTCAGTACAGGGGACTAGCGGGTCAAGAGACCCAGTACTTC.

This clone has more than one count but fewer than ten. The chain joins TRBV9 to TRBJ1-3; 7 bases align to TRBD1. The V segment lost 0 bases and the J segment 2 bases; nucleotides outside the gene matches: 8. Germline V gene data show CDR1 as SGDLS and CDR2 as YYNGEE. This CDR3 comprises 17 residues. DNA of the CDR3: TGTGCCAGCAGCGTAGTTGGTCGCCAGGGGGCTGGAAACACCATATATTTT. Protein sequence: CASSVVGRQGAGNTIYF.

This CDR3 is CASSSRDRGGQPQHF. The CDR3, as DNA: TGTGCCAGTAGCAGCCGGGACAGGGGGGGTCAGCCCCAGCATTTT. This chain uses TRBV19 with TRBJ1-5; 11 bases agree with TRBD1. V shed 6 bases, J shed 6 bases, and the junction held 7 bases outside the gene matches. The germline V gene has CDR1 LNHDA and CDR2 SQIVND (reference sequence). CDR3 length equals 15 residues.

The chain recombines TRBV7-9 with TRBJ2-1; D not certain. The length of the CDR3 is 16 residues. From germline, CDR1 is SEHNR and CDR2 FQNEAQ (reference sequence). V gave up 4 bases and J gave up 8 bases, with 21 bases separating them. CDR3 DNA sequence: TGTGCCAGCAGCTCGGCGATCGGTGGTGGGCCCGATGAGCAGTTCTTC. Residues: CASSSAIGGGPDEQFF.